This T cell receptor (beta chain) is from a study of T-cell reconstitution after alpha-beta-depleted transplantation in children. Preparation of the TCRbeta library used unique molecular identifiers. Using its own MiXCR run on the PCR reads, TCRdb lists one record per CDR3 protein. This table has a few hundred thousand distinct CDR3 sequences, 9% to 12% appearing once. Germline lookup yields CDR1 SGHTA and CDR2 FQGNSA. The CDR3 consists of 13 residues. V was pared by 3 bases and J by 5 bases, with 9 bases between. This clonotype was found a few times. The TCR was taken from a human donor who donated a stem cell graft to a child with acute lymphoblastic leukemia. The sequencing here drew on PBMCs from the stem cell graft donor, taken from the stem cell graft. The V call is TRBV7-2, the J call TRBJ2-3, with a weak D call TRBD1 (5 bases). The CDR3 reads CASSLETEDTQYF. CDR3 coding DNA: TGTGCCAGCAGCTTGGAGACAGAAGATACGCAGTATTTT.